This T cell receptor beta chain was recorded in a study of blood T cells in healthy people across ages. Using a J-beta primer mix together with a sample-barcoded 5' primer, a second PCR was run for about 7 to 12 cycles. TCRdb analysed the 5' RACE reads with MiXCR anew, one entry per CDR3 protein. The table includes roughly 1.9 million distinct CDR3 sequences, approximately 40% detected once. A remark on this clonotype: Its antigen is not identified.

The germline V gene has CDR1 SGHVS and CDR2 FQNEAQ. The germline V and J ends were trimmed by 0 bases and 3 bases, with 8 bases remaining between them. The CDR3 loop spans 14 amino acids. Findings and limits, study-wide: Older age went with lower TCR beta diversity per million T cells, in a roughly linear way.

J is TRBJ1-2 and V is TRBV7-8; no reliable D call. This clonotype was sampled from a human donor in good health. Sequencing was performed on blood. This chain's CDR3 is CASSLAPLDYGYTF. The CDR3 nucleotides are TGTGCCAGCAGCTTAGCACCCCTTGACTATGGCTACACCTTC.